Below, 21 T cell receptor beta chains from the same sample are listed, as sequenced in a study of molecular identifiers for immune sequencing clone quantification. TCRdb redid the calling of the PCR reads with MiXCR, one entry per CDR3 protein. The sample records tens of thousands of distinct CDR3 sequences, under 20% being singletons. The specimen sequenced was naive CD8+ T cells from blood, with Jurkat cell RNA spiked in. Subset indicated: FACS-sorted CD8+CD4-CCR7+CD45RA+ naive T cells. These TCRs come from a human donor in good health. Some libraries in this study had Jurkat cell RNA spiked in.

This clonotype occurred many times. The chain combines TRBV4-1 with TRBJ2-4; no definite D call. V dropped 2 bases and J dropped 2 bases, with 10 bases sitting between them. The CDR3 runs to 15 residues. The germline V gene has CDR1 MGHRA and CDR2 YSYEKL. Here the CDR3 reads CASSQRPGTKNIQYF. The CDR3 bases are TGCGCCAGCAGCCAAAGGCCAGGCACCAAAAACATTCAGTACTTC.

This clonotype was counted a single time. This sequence joins TRBV14 and TRBJ2-1, with unresolved D. The CDR3 runs 12 residues. Per germline, CDR1 SGHDN and CDR2 FVKESK. V lost 4 bases to trimming and J lost 7 bases, with 8 bases between them. CDR3 bases: TGTGCCAGCAGCCGGCTTTTAAATGAGCAGTTCTTC. Residues: CASSRLLNEQFF.

V is TRBV24-1 and J is TRBJ2-5; D is unclear. From germline, CDR1 is KGHDR and CDR2 SFDVKD. V was shortened by 8 bases and J by 4 bases, with 16 bases between the two germline ends. This CDR3 is built from 14 residues. CDR3 coding DNA: TGTGCCACCAAAAGTCCCGCCGAAGGAGAGACCCAGTACTTC. Its translation is CATKSPAEGETQYF.

V usage is TRBV27 and J usage is TRBJ1-6; D ambiguous. V was trimmed by 6 bases and J by 2 bases, leaving 11 bases between them. Germline assignment: CDR1 MNHEY and CDR2 SMNVEV (reference sequence). The CDR3 is 15 residues long. The CDR3 reads CASSLQGTYNSPLHF. CDR3 coding DNA: TGTGCCAGCAGCCTACAAGGGACCTATAATTCACCCCTCCACTTT.

This clonotype has a count of ten or more. The gene calls are TRBV5-4 and TRBJ2-5; D is possibly TRBD2 (6 bases). V lost 0 bases, J lost 3 bases, and 12 bases lay in between. The germline V gene has CDR1 SGHNT and CDR2 YYREEE (reference sequence). CDR3 length: 15 amino acids. The chain's CDR3 is CASSLVTSQKETQYF. CDR3 coding DNA: TGTGCCAGCAGCTTGGTCACTAGCCAAAAAGAGACCCAGTACTTC.

Many counts were recorded for this clonotype. The chain is built from TRBV6-2 or TRBV6-3 and TRBJ1-1; D remains unclear. This CDR3 has 15 amino acids. Germline loops: CDR1 MNHEY, CDR2 SVGEGT. The V end was cut by 8 bases, the J end by 1 base, with 17 bases between. The CDR3, as DNA: TGTGCCAGCTTCGGGCTTCACTCGGGGAACACTGAAGCTTTCTTT. It translates to CASFGLHSGNTEAFF.

This clonotype was observed a few times. The chain couples TRBV11-2 to TRBJ2-7; no clear D. V was pared by 5 bases and J by 0 bases, with 17 bases between. Germline values: CDR1 SGHAT, CDR2 FQNNGV. The CDR3 has 16 residues. Here the CDR3 reads CASSPRTSPNSYEQYF. The CDR3 DNA follows: TGTGCCAGCAGCCCCCGGACCAGTCCTAACTCCTACGAGCAGTACTTC.

In this sample, this clonotype turned up a few times. The chain uses TRBV30 and TRBJ2-1; perhaps TRBD1 as D (6 bases). The CDR3 has 16 residues. The germline V and J ends were trimmed by 0 bases and 8 bases, with 20 bases remaining between them. Germline V lookup: CDR1 GTSNPN, CDR2 SVGIG (reference sequence). In nucleotides, the CDR3 is TGTGCCTGGAGTGTGGGGGACAAGAGCCTTTTTGATGAGCAGTTCTTC. This encodes CAWSVGDKSLFDEQFF.

With regard to this clonotype: It may be a read error: a sequence one base away is much more abundant. This chain links TRBV6-2 or TRBV6-3 with TRBJ1-1; D not certain. This CDR3 region has 12 residues. Germline-derived CDR1 and CDR2 are MNHEY and SVGEGT. V was trimmed by 5 bases and J by 11 bases, leaving 15 bases between them. The CDR3 region has the DNA TGTGCCAGCAGTCGTACGGGCTTAGCGGCTTTCTTT. Its protein product is CASSRTGLAAFF.

The V and J genes are TRBV27 and TRBJ2-1, with D unresolved. This CDR3 spans 13 amino acids. Trimming stripped 0 bases from V and 7 bases from J, with 7 bases between. Germline CDR1 and CDR2: MNHEY and SMNVEV (reference sequence). CDR3 region: CASSLSVGNEQFF. As DNA, the CDR3 is TGTGCCAGCAGTTTATCGGTCGGGAATGAGCAGTTCTTC.

This clonotype was detected only a few times. The chain joins TRBV6-5 to TRBJ2-1; D not resolved. Trimming left V 2 bases short and J 5 bases short, with 7 bases between. The germline V gene encodes CDR1 MNHEY and CDR2 SVGAGI. This CDR3 is built from 13 residues. The chain's CDR3 is CASSYDQNNEQFF. The CDR3 bases are TGTGCCAGCAGTTACGACCAAAACAATGAGCAGTTCTTC.

This clonotype was seen many times. The chain links TRBV27 to TRBJ2-3, with 9 bases that match TRBD2. CDR1 is MNHEY and CDR2 is SMNVEV in the germline V gene (reference sequence). There are 19 residues in the CDR3. Germline trimming cut 4 bases from V and 4 bases from J; bases unmatched to any gene: 18. The CDR3 is CASSSTFLGAGGPSDTQYF. The DNA for the CDR3 is TGTGCCAGCAGTTCTACCTTTTTAGGGGCGGGAGGGCCATCAGATACGCAGTATTTT.

This clonotype was found many times. The chain uses TRBV7-9 and TRBJ2-1; TRBD2 matches 13 bases. V lost 5 bases and J lost 8; bases outside the gene matches: 6. The CDR3 is 15 residues long. Germline-derived CDR1 and CDR2 are SEHNR and FQNEAQ (reference sequence). CDR3: CASSPTSGRADEQFF. As DNA, the CDR3 is TGTGCCAGCAGCCCAACTAGCGGGAGGGCCGATGAGCAGTTCTTC.

In this sample, this clonotype turned up many times. V usage is TRBV6-2 or TRBV6-3 and J usage is TRBJ2-5; 10 positions agree with TRBD2. The CDR3 totals 17 residues. Losses at the gene ends were 0 bases for V and 3 bases for J; bases not matched to a gene: 7. CDR1 is MNHEY, CDR2 SVGEGT, per germline. Here the CDR3 DNA reads TGTGCCAGCAGTTACTCGATGTTGCTAGCGGGAGAAGAGACCCAGTACTTC. Residues: CASSYSMLLAGEETQYF.

With regard to this clonotype: In this CDR3 the conserved last residue, phenylalanine or tryptophan, is missing, so a read error is likely. The rearrangement links TRBV19 to TRBJ1-5; D is ambiguous. The CDR3 spans 14 residues. Trimming removed 9 bases at V and 7 bases at J, with 19 bases between. Germline CDR1 reads LNHDA; CDR2 reads SQIVND (reference sequence). The CDR3 sequence is CASSWGEDGQPQHL. CDR3 nucleotide sequence: TGTGCCAGCTCCTGGGGAGAAGATGGACAGCCCCAGCATCTT.

This clonotype was seen at least ten times. V is TRBV4-2 and J is TRBJ1-1; D perhaps matches TRBD1 (6 bases). The CDR3 covers 20 residues. CDR1 and CDR2 (germline): LGHNA, YNFKEQ. Between the trimmed V and J ends, which lost 1 base and 1 base, there was a span of 25 bases. The DNA for the CDR3 is TGTGCCAGCAGCCAAGGGGCCCAGGGGTACGGAGTGGAAGAGAACACTGAAGCTTTCTTT. Amino acids: CASSQGAQGYGVEENTEAFF.

This clonotype was observed at least ten times. CDR3 amino acids: CASSLSYAGSGNTIYF. CDR3 in DNA: TGTGCCAGCAGCTTGTCTTATGCAGGGTCCGGAAACACCATATATTTT. The chain joins TRBV5-6 to TRBJ1-3, with a tentative D call TRBD1 (5 bases). V was pared by 1 base and J by 4 bases, with 15 bases between. This CDR3 has 16 residues. Looked up from germline, CDR1 is SGHDT and CDR2 is YYEEEE.

In this sample, this clonotype turned up many times. The V gene is TRBV6-2 or TRBV6-3, the J gene TRBJ2-5; D is unclear. CDR3 size: 11 residues. Per the germline V gene, CDR1 is MNHEY and CDR2 is SVGEGT. V lost 2 bases and J lost 6, with 4 bases in between. CDR3 loop: CASSYPQTQYF. CDR3 bases: TGTGCCAGCAGTTACCCCCAGACCCAGTACTTC.

This clonotype was detected many times. The chain uses TRBV7-6 and TRBJ1-4; D is undetermined. Per the germline V gene, CDR1 is SGHVS and CDR2 is FNYEAQ. V was clipped by 5 bases and J by 3 bases, with 13 bases between them. The CDR3 loop spans 15 amino acids. The CDR3 is CASSPKWAPNEKLFF. The CDR3 nucleotides are TGTGCCAGCAGCCCCAAGTGGGCCCCTAATGAAAAACTGTTTTTT.

The V call is TRBV12-3 or TRBV12-4, the J call TRBJ2-1, with D unclear. V was shortened by 1 base and J by 10 bases, with 8 bases between the two germline ends. The CDR3 has 12 amino acids. The CDR3 coding sequence is TGTGCCAGCAGTTTAGGGACCTTCGAGCAGTTCTTC. Translating gives CASSLGTFEQFF.

On this clonotype: Given a much more abundant clone one base away, this may be a read error. The chain combines TRBV27 with TRBJ1-2; D is possibly TRBD1 (6 bases). Germline V gene sequence: CDR1 MNHEY, CDR2 SMNVEV (reference sequence). The CDR3 has 15 residues. The ends were cut back, 7 bases at V and 2 bases at J, with 17 bases in the middle. The DNA of the CDR3 is TGTGCCAGCACCTCATCTGGGGGCCTAAACTATGGCTACACCTTC. Protein sequence: CASTSSGGLNYGYTF.